This T cell receptor (beta chain) originates from a study of monozygotic twins with inflammatory bowel disease. The study, taken as a whole, reports: None of the different T cell subtypes could be distinguished from one another. Whether twins were concordant or discordant made no difference to repertoire similarity, possibly from limited power.

Template switching appended UMIs that held a 6-nucleotide sample barcode. TCRdb reprocessed the 5' RACE reads, with one entry per CDR3 protein and no DNA. The table lists more than 300,000 distinct CDR3 sequences, with approximately 2.4% in the top ten. Concerning this clonotype: Antigen unknown.

The CDR3 extends over 14 amino acids. Germline V CDR1 and CDR2: SGHRS, YFSETQ. Material: blood. This receptor was obtained from a human donor with ulcerative colitis or Crohn's disease, or a healthy co-twin of an affected twin (not recorded which). V is TRBV5-1 and J is TRBJ1-1. The CDR3 loop is CASTENGGYTEAFF.